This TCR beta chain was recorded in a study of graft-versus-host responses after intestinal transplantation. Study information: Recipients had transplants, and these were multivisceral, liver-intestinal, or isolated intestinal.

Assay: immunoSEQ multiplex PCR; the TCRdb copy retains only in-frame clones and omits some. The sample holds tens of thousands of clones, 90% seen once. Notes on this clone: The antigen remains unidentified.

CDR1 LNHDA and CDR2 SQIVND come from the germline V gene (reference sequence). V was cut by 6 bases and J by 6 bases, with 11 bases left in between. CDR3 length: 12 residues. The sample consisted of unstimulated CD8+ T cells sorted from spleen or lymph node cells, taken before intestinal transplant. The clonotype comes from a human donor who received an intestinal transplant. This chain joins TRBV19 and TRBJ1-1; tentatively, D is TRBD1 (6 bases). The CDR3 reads CASRQDSPEAFF. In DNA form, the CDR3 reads TGTGCCAGTAGACAGGACAGCCCTGAAGCTTTCTTT. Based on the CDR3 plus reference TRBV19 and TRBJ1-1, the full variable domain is DGGITQSPKYLFRKEGQNVTLSCEQNLNHDAMYWYRQDPGQGLRLIYYSQIVNDFQKGDIAEGYSVSREKKESFPLTVTSAQKNPTAFYLCASRQDSPEAFFGQGTRLTVV.